This T cell receptor (beta chain) was captured by sequencing in a study of cytomegalovirus exposure and HLA in healthy donors. General study results and limits: In an earlier analysis, about 90% or about 30%: the productive usage of most TCR beta V segments.

This clone was detected a few times. What it binds is not known. PCR used 60 Vbeta primers and 13 Jbeta primers. The repertoire was sequenced with immunoSEQ multiplex PCR; TCRdb's copy has only in-frame clones and lacks some. The data show roughly 110,000 clones, with about three quarters seen just once and approximately 0.74% held by the top ten. Germline CDR1 reads SGHNT; CDR2 reads YYREEE (reference sequence). V was pared by 7 bases and J by 5 bases, with 13 bases between. The length of the CDR3 is 12 residues. This receptor was obtained from a boy younger than 18 in good health and CMV-seronegative. This chain connects TRBV5-4 to TRBJ2-7, with a tentative D call TRBD1 (6 bases). The specimen sequenced was PBMCs. The CDR3 bases are TGTGCCAGCGCCACAGGGTTCCACGAGCAGTACTTC. Its translation is CASATGFHEQYF.